The 23 T cell receptor beta chains presented below share a single source sample, sequenced in a study of blood T cells in healthy people across ages. Combining a sample-barcoded 5' primer with a J-beta primer mix, a second PCR ran for 7 to 11 cycles. A single record per CDR3 protein comes from TCRdb applying MiXCR to the 5' RACE reads. The sample records roughly 830,000 distinct CDR3 sequences, about 59% being singletons. Sequenced sample: blood. These receptors were collected from a man aged 25 to 40 in good health.

In its sample, this clonotype was seen once. The chain carries TRBV6-5 and TRBJ2-7; 7 nucleotides agree with TRBD1. V gave up 0 bases and J gave up 3 bases; unmatched junction bases: 2. The CDR3 loop spans 14 amino acids. Germline V gives CDR1 MNHEY, CDR2 SVGAGI. For the CDR3, the DNA is TGTGCCAGCAGTTACTCGGGACAGCTCTACGAGCAGTACTTC. Protein product: CASSYSGQLYEQYF.

About this clonotype: At one end, the junction sequence differs from germline, possibly due to a read error. The rearrangement uses TRBV7-9 and TRBJ2-7, with D unresolved. Germline lookup yields CDR1 SEHNR and CDR2 FQNEAQ (reference sequence). The CDR3 extends over 14 amino acids. The CDR3 DNA is TGTGCCAGCAGCTCAACCGGGCCCTCCCACGAGCAGTACTTC. It specifies CASSSTGPSHEQYF. Drawing the rest from reference TRBV7-9 and TRBJ2-7, the complete variable domain is DTGVSQNPRHKITKRGQNVTFRCDPISEHNRLYWYRQTLGQGPEFLTYFQNEAQLEKSRLLSDRFSAERPKGSFSTLEIQRTEQGDSAMYLCASSSTGPSHEQYFGPGTRLTVT.

This chain uses TRBV9 with TRBJ2-1; D is possibly TRBD1 (6 bases). CDR1 and CDR2 (germline): SGDLS, YYNGEE. There are 16 residues in the CDR3. The germline V and J ends were trimmed by 2 bases and 6 bases, with 18 bases remaining between them. The CDR3 nucleotides are TGTGCCAGCAGCGTGGCCCTCGAGACAGGTGCCAATGAGCAGTTCTTC. This codes for CASSVALETGANEQFF.

This clonotype was observed a few times. This CDR3 reads CSVEGGAAYEQYF. In DNA form, the CDR3 reads TGCAGCGTTGAGGGGGGTGCGGCCTACGAGCAGTACTTC. V and J are TRBV29-1 and TRBJ2-7; D is possibly TRBD2 (6 bases). The CDR3 is 13 residues long. CDR1 SQVTM and CDR2 ANQGSEA come from the germline V gene. The V end was cut by 3 bases, the J end by 2 bases, with 11 bases between.

The genes are TRBV20-1 and TRBJ2-1; D might be TRBD1 or TRBD2, each matching 5 bases. The germline V and J ends were trimmed by 2 bases and 0 bases, with 17 bases remaining between them. The CDR3 is 17 amino acids. In germline, CDR1 is DFQATT, CDR2 SNEGSKA (reference sequence). In DNA form, the CDR3 reads TGCAGTGCTAGAAAAAGTCGGGGCGTAAGCTCCTACAATGAGCAGTTCTTC. It encodes CSARKSRGVSSYNEQFF.

Only a few counts were recorded for this clonotype. The rearrangement uses TRBV29-1 and TRBJ1-1; 7 positions agree with TRBD1. The V gene end was trimmed by 6 bases and the J gene end by 5 bases; junction bases not matched to a gene: 6. Germline V CDR1 and CDR2: SQVTM, ANQGSEA. The CDR3 loop spans 12 amino acids. The CDR3 sequence: CSVAWDRTEAFF. The CDR3 nucleotides read TGCAGCGTCGCCTGGGACAGAACTGAAGCTTTCTTT.

This clonotype came up once. This chain uses TRBV20-1 with TRBJ2-7, with 8 bases aligning to TRBD2. CDR1 and CDR2 from the germline V gene are DFQATT and SNEGSKA (reference sequence). J lost 3 bases, V lost 3 bases, and 7 bases had no gene match. This CDR3 spans 14 amino acids. The CDR3 region has the DNA TGCAGTGCTAGGGAAATAGCGGGGCTCTACGAGCAGTACTTC. This codes for CSAREIAGLYEQYF.

The CDR3 DNA is TGTGCCAGCCGGAAAGGAGTTAACCAAGAGACCCAGTACTTC. This encodes CASRKGVNQETQYF. V usage is TRBV7-9 and J usage is TRBJ2-5; unclear D gene. Germline values: CDR1 SEHNR, CDR2 FQNEAQ (reference sequence). This CDR3 is built from 14 residues. Trimming left V 8 bases short and J 0 bases short, with 13 bases between.

The chain couples TRBV6-2 or TRBV6-3 to TRBJ2-4; D is perhaps TRBD1 (6 bases). The CDR3 is 15 amino acids. V was shortened by 2 bases and J by 8 bases, with 16 bases between the two germline ends. CDR1 MNHEY and CDR2 SVGEGT come from the germline V gene. The CDR3 DNA follows: TGTGCCAGCAGTTACCCTGGACAGTGGATGGACATTCAGTACTTC. Its protein product is CASSYPGQWMDIQYF.

This sequence joins TRBV12-3 or TRBV12-4 and TRBJ2-3; maybe TRBD1 (5 bases). Trimming took 5 bases from V and 3 from J, leaving 15 bases between them. This CDR3 is 15 amino acids long. CDR3 bases: TGTGCCAGCAGTCCCAGGGAAAGTAGTACAGATACGCAGTATTTT. Protein sequence: CASSPRESSTDTQYF.

The chain joins TRBV12-3 or TRBV12-4 to TRBJ1-6; 9 nucleotides agree with TRBD1. CDR3 length equals 14 residues. V was clipped by 3 bases and J by 8 bases; unmatched bases: 2. The CDR3 loop reads CASSFTGGDSPLHF. The CDR3 DNA sequence: TGTGCCAGCAGTTTTACAGGGGGCGATTCACCCCTCCACTTT.

The chain combines TRBV20-1 with TRBJ2-3; no clear D. With 6 bases removed from V and 6 bases from J, the gap between germline ends came to 22 bases. Germline CDR1 DFQATT, CDR2 SNEGSKA (reference sequence). The CDR3 covers 15 residues. The CDR3, as DNA: TGCAGTGCCCCCCGGCTCGGTGGTAGCTTGGATACGCAGTATTTT. Its protein product is CSAPRLGGSLDTQYF.

This clonotype turned up a few times. The rearrangement links TRBV28 to TRBJ2-7; D gene unclear. Germline CDR1 reads MDHEN; CDR2 reads SYDVKM. The CDR3 runs 15 residues. V was trimmed by 0 bases and J by 1 base, leaving 10 bases between them. The CDR3 protein is CASSLWAAHSYEQYF. The CDR3 DNA reads TGTGCCAGCAGTTTATGGGCAGCCCATTCCTACGAGCAGTACTTC. Full variable domain (missing parts from reference TRBV28 and TRBJ2-7): DVKVTQSSRYLVKRTGEKVFLECVQDMDHENMFWYRQDPGLGLRLIYFSYDVKMKEKGDIPEGYSVSREKKERFSLILESASTNQTSMYLCASSLWAAHSYEQYFGPGTRLTVT.

This chain joins TRBV7-8 and TRBJ2-1; D call uncertain. The length of the CDR3 is 15 residues. Deletions cut 5 bases from V and 1 base from J, with 12 bases between. Germline CDR1 is SGHVS and CDR2 is FQNEAQ. The CDR3 is CASSPSRPSYNEQFF. CDR3 in DNA: TGTGCCAGCAGCCCTTCGCGGCCATCCTACAATGAGCAGTTCTTC.

The CDR3 region is CASSSAAGTGEQYF. The CDR3 DNA reads TGTGCCAGCAGTTCAGCCGCAGGGACGGGGGAGCAGTACTTC. The V gene is TRBV27, the J gene TRBJ2-5; TRBD2 is a possible D gene (6 bases). V was cut by 4 bases and J by 11 bases, with 20 bases left in between. This CDR3 has 14 amino acids. Germline-derived CDR1 and CDR2 are MNHEY and SMNVEV (reference sequence).

The chain joins TRBV4-3 to TRBJ2-1; 8 bases align to TRBD2. J was trimmed by 2 bases and V by 8 bases; bases with no gene match: 17. Germline-derived CDR1 and CDR2 are LGHNA and YSLEER. CDR3 length: 18 residues. The CDR3 DNA follows: TGCGCCAGCTCCGCCGGACTAGCCCAAGGCCCCCCCTACAATGAGCAGTTCTTC. Protein product: CASSAGLAQGPPYNEQFF.

CDR3 nucleotide sequence: TGCAGTGCTAGAGAGGGGGAGACAGGGACTTTTCGTGCACCCCTCCACTTT. Translation: CSAREGETGTFRAPLHF. The chain couples TRBV20-1 to TRBJ1-6; 7 positions match TRBD1. Germline trimming cut 0 bases from V and 11 bases from J; bases unmatched to any gene: 16. The CDR3 is 17 amino acids. Germline loops: CDR1 DFQATT, CDR2 SNEGSKA (reference sequence).

The chain couples TRBV7-2 to TRBJ2-3; 7 bases match TRBD2. The CDR3 is 17 amino acids. V was clipped by 2 bases and J by 8 bases; unmatched bases: 16. Germline loops: CDR1 SGHTA, CDR2 FQGNSA. The CDR3, as DNA: TGTGCCAGCAGCTTACAAGCTTGGGGGGGTCGGGGAGGTACGCAGTATTTT. It yields the protein CASSLQAWGGRGGTQYF.

In its sample, this clonotype was seen once. The chain joins TRBV12-3 or TRBV12-4 to TRBJ1-1; no definite D call. The CDR3 spans 14 residues. Trimming removed 3 bases from V and 1 base from J, with 9 bases in between. CDR3 protein: CASSFSDWNTEAFF. DNA of the CDR3: TGTGCCAGCAGTTTTTCGGACTGGAACACTGAAGCTTTCTTT.

This clonotype is a singleton in its sample. This rearrangement joins TRBV9 to TRBJ1-2; TRBD1 might be the D (6 bases). V was shortened by 0 bases and J by 8 bases, with 14 bases between the two germline ends. Germline CDR1 is SGDLS and CDR2 is YYNGEE. The CDR3 extends over 14 amino acids. The CDR3 loop is CASSVAGGRGGYTF. In nucleotides, the CDR3 is TGTGCCAGCAGCGTAGCTGGGGGCCGCGGGGGCTACACCTTC. Full variable domain (remainder filled in from reference TRBV9 and TRBJ1-2): DSGVTQTPKHLITATGQRVTLRCSPRSGDLSVYWYQQSLDQGLQFLIQYYNGEERAKGNILERFSAQQFPDLHSELNLSSLELGDSALYFCASSVAGGRGGYTFGSGTRLTVV.

J is TRBJ1-2 and V is TRBV10-3, with D possibly matching TRBD1 (6 bases). V gave up 1 base and J gave up 6 bases, with 21 bases separating them. Germline assignment: CDR1 ENHRY and CDR2 SYGVKD. The CDR3 is made up of 17 amino acids. The CDR3 loop reads CAISEWARGWSIDGYTF. DNA for the CDR3: TGTGCCATCAGTGAGTGGGCCAGGGGTTGGTCTATCGATGGCTACACCTTC.

V is TRBV29-1 and J is TRBJ2-3; no definite D call. CDR1 and CDR2 from the germline V gene are SQVTM and ANQGSEA. CDR3 length: 12 amino acids. Trimming took 3 bases from V and 4 from J, leaving 8 bases between them. This CDR3 reads CSVEIQADTQYF. As DNA, the CDR3 is TGCAGCGTTGAGATTCAGGCAGATACGCAGTATTTT.

This clonotype was observed a handful of times. V and J are TRBV12-3 or TRBV12-4 and TRBJ1-1, with D tentatively TRBD1 (6 bases). Trimming pared 5 bases from V and 1 base from J, leaving 14 bases between. The length of the CDR3 is 15 residues. The CDR3 here is CASSPGGTSNTEAFF. The CDR3 nucleotides read TGTGCCAGCAGTCCCGGGGGCACCTCGAACACTGAAGCTTTCTTT.